This T cell receptor (beta chain) emerged from a study of blood T cell repertoires in COVID-19. The CDR3 consists of 15 residues. The germline gives CDR1 WNHNN, CDR2 SYGVQD (reference sequence). V lost 6 bases and J 0 bases, leaving 12 bases between the germline ends. TCRdb's table, derived via immunoSEQ multiplex PCR, lists solely in-frame clones and lacks some. Of under 80,000 clones listed, about nine tenths are singletons. This receptor was taken from a man over 45 with active COVID-19. The chain links TRBV10-1 to TRBJ1-3; D perhaps matches TRBD1 (6 bases). Input material: peripheral blood. Here the CDR3 DNA reads TGCGCCAGCAGGGGGGGGCGAGACTCTGGAAACACCATATATTTT. Encoded protein: CASRGGRDSGNTIYF.